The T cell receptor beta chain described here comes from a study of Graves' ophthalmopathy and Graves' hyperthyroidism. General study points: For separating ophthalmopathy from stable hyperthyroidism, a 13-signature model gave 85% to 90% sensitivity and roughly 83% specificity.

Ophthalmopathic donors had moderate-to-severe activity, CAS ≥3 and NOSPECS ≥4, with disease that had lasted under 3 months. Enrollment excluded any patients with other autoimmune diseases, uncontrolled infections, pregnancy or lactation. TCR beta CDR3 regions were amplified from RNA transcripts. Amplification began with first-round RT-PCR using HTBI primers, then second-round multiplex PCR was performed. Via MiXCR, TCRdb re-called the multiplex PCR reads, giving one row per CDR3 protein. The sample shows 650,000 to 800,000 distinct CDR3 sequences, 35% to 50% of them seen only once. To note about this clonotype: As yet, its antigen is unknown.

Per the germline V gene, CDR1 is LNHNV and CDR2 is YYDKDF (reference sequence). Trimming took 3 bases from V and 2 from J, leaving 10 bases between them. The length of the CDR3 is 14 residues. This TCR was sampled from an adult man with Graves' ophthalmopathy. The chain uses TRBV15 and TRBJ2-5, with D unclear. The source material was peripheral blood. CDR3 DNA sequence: TGTGCCACCAGCAGTGAGTACGAGCAAGAGACCCAGTACTTC. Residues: CATSSEYEQETQYF.